This TCR beta chain was obtained from a study of OX40 agonist ivuxolimab in advanced cancers. Study background: Administration of intravenous ivuxolimab to patients occurred every 2 weeks at 0.01 to 10 mg/kg.

The data were produced by immunoSEQ multiplex PCR, yet TCRdb's version contains in-frame clones alone and is incomplete. The sample records fewer than 70,000 clones, approximately 90% being singletons. Patients with a history of autoimmune disease or on systemic immunosuppression were excluded. CDR1 MNHNS and CDR2 SASEGT come from the germline V gene. Deletions cut 3 bases from V and 6 bases from J, with 11 bases between. The CDR3 length is 14 residues. Comments on this clone: Its specificity is not known.

Overall study results and limits: Antigens targeted by the expanded peripheral T cells were not determined.

The receptor comes from an adult with an advanced solid tumor such as melanoma, head and neck, liver or kidney cancer. This specimen was CD4+ or CD8+ T cells sorted from blood, taken in a trial of the OX40 agonist ivuxolimab. The chain links TRBV6-1 to TRBJ2-2, with D possibly being TRBD2 (7 bases). CDR3 nucleotide sequence: TGTGCCAGCAGTGACTGGGAGGGGGCCGGGGAGCTGTTTTTT. It translates to CASSDWEGAGELFF.